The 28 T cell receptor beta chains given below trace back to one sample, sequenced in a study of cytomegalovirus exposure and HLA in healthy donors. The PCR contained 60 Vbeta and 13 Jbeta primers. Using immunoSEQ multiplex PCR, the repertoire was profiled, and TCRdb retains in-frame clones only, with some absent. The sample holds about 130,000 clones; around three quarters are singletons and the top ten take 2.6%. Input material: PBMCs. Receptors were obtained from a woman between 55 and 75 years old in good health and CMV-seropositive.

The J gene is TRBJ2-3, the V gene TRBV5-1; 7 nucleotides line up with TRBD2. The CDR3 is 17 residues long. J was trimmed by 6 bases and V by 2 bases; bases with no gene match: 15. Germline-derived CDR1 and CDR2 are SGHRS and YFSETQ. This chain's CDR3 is CASSFSTGLVVGDTQYF. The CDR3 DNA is TGCGCCAGCAGCTTCTCCACCGGACTAGTTGTTGGGGATACGCAGTATTTT.

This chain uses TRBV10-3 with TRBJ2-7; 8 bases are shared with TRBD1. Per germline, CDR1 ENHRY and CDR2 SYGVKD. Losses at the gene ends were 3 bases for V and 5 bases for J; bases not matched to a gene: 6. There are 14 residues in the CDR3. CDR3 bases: TGTGCCATCAGTGAAGGGGACAGGTCCCACGAGCAGTACTTC. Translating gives CAISEGDRSHEQYF.

In DNA, the CDR3 is TGTGCCAGCAGCTTAGGGACTAGCGGGGGCAGGACCGGGGCCCAGTACTTC. This sequence encodes CASSLGTSGGRTGAQYF. The chain employs TRBV11-2 and TRBJ2-5, with 13 bases lining up with TRBD2. The CDR3 has 17 residues. The ends lost 1 base at V and 9 bases at J; junction bases unmatched: 11. Germline lookup yields CDR1 SGHAT and CDR2 FQNNGV. The entire variable domain, with the rest obtained from reference TRBV11-2 and TRBJ2-5, is as follows: EAGVAQSPRYKIIEKRQSVAFWCNPISGHATLYWYQQILGQGPKLLIQFQNNGVVDDSQLPKDRFSAERLKGVDSTLKIQPAKLEDSAVYLCASSLGTSGGRTGAQYFGPGTRLLVL.

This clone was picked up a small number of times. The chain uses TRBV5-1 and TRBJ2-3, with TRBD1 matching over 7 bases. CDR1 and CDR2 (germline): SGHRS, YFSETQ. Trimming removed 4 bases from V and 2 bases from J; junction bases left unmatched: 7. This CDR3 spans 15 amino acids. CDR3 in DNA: TGCGCCAGCAGCCCCCCACAGGGGACCACAGATACGCAGTATTTT. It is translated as CASSPPQGTTDTQYF.

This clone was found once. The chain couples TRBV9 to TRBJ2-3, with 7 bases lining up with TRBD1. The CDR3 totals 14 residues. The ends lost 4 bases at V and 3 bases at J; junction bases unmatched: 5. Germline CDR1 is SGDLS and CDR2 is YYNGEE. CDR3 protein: CASSTHRGTDTQYF. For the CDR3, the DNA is TGTGCCAGCAGCACGCACAGGGGAACAGATACGCAGTATTTT.

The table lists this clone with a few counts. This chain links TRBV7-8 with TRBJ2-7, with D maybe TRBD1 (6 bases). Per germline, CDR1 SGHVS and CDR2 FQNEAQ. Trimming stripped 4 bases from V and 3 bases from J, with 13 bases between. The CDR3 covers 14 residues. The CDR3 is CASSSIQGYYEQYF. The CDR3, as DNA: TGTGCCAGCAGCTCTATACAGGGCTACTACGAGCAGTACTTC.

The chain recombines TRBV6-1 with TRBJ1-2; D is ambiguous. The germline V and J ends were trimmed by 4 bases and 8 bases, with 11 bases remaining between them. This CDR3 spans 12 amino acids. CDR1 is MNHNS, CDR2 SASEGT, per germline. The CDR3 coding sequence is TGTGCCAGCAGTGTGGCGGGGAGCGGCTACACCTTC. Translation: CASSVAGSGYTF.

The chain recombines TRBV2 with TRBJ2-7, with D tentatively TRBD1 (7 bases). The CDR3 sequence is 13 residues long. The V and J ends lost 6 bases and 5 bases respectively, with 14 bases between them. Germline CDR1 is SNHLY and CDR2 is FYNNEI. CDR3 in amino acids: CASRGGTVNEQYF. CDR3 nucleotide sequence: TGTGCCAGCAGAGGGGGGACAGTGAACGAGCAGTACTTC.

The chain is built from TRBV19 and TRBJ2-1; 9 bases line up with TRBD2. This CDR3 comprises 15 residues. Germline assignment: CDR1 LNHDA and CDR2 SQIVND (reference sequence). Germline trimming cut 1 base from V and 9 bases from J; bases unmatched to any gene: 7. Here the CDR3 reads CASSIVTSGGGEQFF. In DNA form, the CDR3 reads TGTGCCAGTAGTATAGTGACTAGCGGAGGGGGTGAGCAGTTCTTC.

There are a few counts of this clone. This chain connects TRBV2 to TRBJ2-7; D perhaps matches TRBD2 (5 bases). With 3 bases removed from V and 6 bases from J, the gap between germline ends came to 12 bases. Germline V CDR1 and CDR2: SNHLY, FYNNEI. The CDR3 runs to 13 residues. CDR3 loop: CASSERVPGEQYF. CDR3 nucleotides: TGTGCCAGCAGTGAGCGGGTTCCGGGCGAGCAGTACTTC.

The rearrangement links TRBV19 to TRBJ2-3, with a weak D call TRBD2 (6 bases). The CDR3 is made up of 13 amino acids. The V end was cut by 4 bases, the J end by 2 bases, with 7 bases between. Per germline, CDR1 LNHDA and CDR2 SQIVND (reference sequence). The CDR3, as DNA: TGTGCCAGTAGTAGACTAGTCACAGATACGCAGTATTTT. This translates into CASSRLVTDTQYF.

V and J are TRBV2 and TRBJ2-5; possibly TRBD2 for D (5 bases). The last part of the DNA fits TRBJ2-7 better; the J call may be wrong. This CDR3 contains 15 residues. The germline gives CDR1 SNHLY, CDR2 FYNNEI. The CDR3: CASLLDSSASYEQYF. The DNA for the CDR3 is TGTGCCAGCCTTTTGGACTCCTCTGCATCCTACGAGCAGTACTTC.

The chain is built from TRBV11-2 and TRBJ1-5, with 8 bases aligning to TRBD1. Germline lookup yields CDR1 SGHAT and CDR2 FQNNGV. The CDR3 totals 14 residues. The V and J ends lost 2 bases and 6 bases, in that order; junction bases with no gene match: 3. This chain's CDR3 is CASSLRQGIQPQHF. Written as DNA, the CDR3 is TGTGCCAGCAGCTTAAGACAGGGGATTCAGCCCCAGCATTTT.

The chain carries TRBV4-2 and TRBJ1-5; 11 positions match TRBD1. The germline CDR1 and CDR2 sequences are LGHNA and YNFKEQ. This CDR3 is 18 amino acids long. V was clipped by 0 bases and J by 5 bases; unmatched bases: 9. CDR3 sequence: CASSQDPPRTGGYQPQHF. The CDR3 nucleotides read TGTGCCAGCAGCCAAGATCCACCTCGGACAGGGGGCTATCAGCCCCAGCATTTT.

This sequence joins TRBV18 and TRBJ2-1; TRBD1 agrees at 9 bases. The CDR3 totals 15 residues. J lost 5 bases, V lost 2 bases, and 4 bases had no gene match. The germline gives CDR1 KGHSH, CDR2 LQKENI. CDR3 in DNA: TGTGCCAGCTCACCAGGACAGGGGAGCGACAATGAGCAGTTCTTC. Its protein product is CASSPGQGSDNEQFF.

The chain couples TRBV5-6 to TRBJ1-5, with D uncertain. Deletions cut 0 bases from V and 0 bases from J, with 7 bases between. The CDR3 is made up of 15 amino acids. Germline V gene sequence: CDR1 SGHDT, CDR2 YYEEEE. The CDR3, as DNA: TGTGCCAGCAGCTTGGCCCCCATTAGCAATCAGCCCCAGCATTTT. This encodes CASSLAPISNQPQHF.

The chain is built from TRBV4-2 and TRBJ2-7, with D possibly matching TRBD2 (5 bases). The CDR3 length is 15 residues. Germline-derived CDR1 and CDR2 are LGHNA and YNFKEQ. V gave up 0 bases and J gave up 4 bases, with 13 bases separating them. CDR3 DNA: TGTGCCAGCAGCCAAGATTTGGCGGGCCCGTACGAGCAGTACTTC. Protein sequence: CASSQDLAGPYEQYF.

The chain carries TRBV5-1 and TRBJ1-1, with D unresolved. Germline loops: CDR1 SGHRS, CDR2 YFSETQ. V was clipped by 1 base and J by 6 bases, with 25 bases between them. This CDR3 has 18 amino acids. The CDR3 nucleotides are TGCGCCAGCAGCTTGTTGGGCACCGTAGGGAAGGGCGGGCCTGAAGCTTTCTTT. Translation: CASSLLGTVGKGGPEAFF.

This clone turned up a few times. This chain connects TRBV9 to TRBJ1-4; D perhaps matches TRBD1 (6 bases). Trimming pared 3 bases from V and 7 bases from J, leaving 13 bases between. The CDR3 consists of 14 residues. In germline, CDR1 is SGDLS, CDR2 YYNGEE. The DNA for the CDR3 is TGTGCCAGCAGCGCGACCGGGACACCTGAAAAACTGTTTTTT. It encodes CASSATGTPEKLFF. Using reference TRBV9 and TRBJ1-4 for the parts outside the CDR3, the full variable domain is DSGVTQTPKHLITATGQRVTLRCSPRSGDLSVYWYQQSLDQGLQFLIQYYNGEERAKGNILERFSAQQFPDLHSELNLSSLELGDSALYFCASSATGTPEKLFFGSGTQLSVL.

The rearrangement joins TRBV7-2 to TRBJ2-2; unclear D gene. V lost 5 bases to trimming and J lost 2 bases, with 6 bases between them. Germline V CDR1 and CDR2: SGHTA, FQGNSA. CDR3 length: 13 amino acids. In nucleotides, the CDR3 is TGTGCCAGCAGCCGCCTAAACACCGGGGAGCTGTTTTTT. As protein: CASSRLNTGELFF.

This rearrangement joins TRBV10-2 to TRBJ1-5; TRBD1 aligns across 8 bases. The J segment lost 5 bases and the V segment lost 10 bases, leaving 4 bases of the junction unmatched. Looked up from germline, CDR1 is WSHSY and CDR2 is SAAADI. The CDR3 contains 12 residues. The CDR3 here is CATTTGDQPQHF. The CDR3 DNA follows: TGCGCCACGACGACAGGGGATCAGCCCCAGCATTTT.

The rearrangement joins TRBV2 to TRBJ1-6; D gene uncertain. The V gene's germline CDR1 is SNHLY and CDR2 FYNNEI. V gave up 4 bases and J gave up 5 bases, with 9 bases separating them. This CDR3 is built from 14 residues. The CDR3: CASSVGLDNSPLHF. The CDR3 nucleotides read TGTGCCAGCAGTGTCGGACTGGATAATTCACCCCTCCACTTT.

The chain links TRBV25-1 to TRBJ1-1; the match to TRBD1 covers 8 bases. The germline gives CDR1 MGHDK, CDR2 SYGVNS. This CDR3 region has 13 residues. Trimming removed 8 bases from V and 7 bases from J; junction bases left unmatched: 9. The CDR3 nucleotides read TGTGCCAGCCGGACGCAGGGGGCCGTTGAAGCTTTCTTT. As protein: CASRTQGAVEAFF.

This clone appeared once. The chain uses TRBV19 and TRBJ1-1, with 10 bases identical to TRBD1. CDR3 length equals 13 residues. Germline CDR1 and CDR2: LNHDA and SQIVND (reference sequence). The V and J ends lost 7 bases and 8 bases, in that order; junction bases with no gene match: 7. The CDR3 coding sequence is TGTGCCAGTAAGCCGGGACAGGGGTTAGAAGCTTTCTTT. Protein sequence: CASKPGQGLEAFF.

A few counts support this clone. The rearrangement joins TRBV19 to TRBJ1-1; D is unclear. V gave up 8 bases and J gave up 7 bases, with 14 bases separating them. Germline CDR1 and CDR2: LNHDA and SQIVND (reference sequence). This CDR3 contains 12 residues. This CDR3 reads CASHEGSNEAFF. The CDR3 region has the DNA TGTGCCAGTCACGAGGGTAGTAATGAAGCTTTCTTT.

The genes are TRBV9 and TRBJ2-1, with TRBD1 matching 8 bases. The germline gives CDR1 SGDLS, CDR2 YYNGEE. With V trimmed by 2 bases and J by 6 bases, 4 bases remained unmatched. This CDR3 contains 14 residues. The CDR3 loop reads CASSVSGQVNEQFF. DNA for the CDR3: TGTGCCAGCAGCGTTTCGGGACAGGTCAATGAGCAGTTCTTC. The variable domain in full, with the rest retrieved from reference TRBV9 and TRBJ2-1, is DSGVTQTPKHLITATGQRVTLRCSPRSGDLSVYWYQQSLDQGLQFLIQYYNGEERAKGNILERFSAQQFPDLHSELNLSSLELGDSALYFCASSVSGQVNEQFFGPGTRLTVL.

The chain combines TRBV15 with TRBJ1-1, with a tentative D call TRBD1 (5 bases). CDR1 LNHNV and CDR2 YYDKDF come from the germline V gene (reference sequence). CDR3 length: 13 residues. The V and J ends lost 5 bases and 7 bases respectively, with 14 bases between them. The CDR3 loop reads CATSHKRGDEAFF. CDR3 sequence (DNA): TGTGCCACCAGCCATAAACGGGGGGATGAAGCTTTCTTT. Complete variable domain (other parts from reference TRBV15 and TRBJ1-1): DAMVIQNPRYQVTQFGKPVTLSCSQTLNHNVMYWYQQKSSQAPKLLFHYYDKDFNNEADTPDNFQSRRPNTSFCFLDIRSPGLGDTAMYLCATSHKRGDEAFFGQGTRLTVV.

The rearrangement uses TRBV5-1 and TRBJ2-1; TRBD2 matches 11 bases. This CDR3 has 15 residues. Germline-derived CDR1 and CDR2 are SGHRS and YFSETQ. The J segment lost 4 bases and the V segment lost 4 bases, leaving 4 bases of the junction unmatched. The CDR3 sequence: CASSQGLAEYNEQFF. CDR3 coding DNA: TGCGCCAGCAGCCAGGGACTAGCGGAGTACAATGAGCAGTTCTTC.